This T cell receptor beta chain was sequenced in a study of cytomegalovirus exposure and HLA in healthy donors (dated by TCRdb to between 2016 and 2019). Study-wide context: An earlier analysis of several hundred of the donors reported approximately 300 Gb of sequence data and 117 million unique TCR beta sequences from roughly 200 million T cells. About 330 gigabases of sequencing data and around 80 million unique TCR sequences made up an early release that covered 500 to 650 HLA-typed donors. Of the roughly 390 genotyped donors, 65% to 90% were placed in the genetic ancestry cluster associated with self-reported Caucasian donors. The study aimed to test whether cataloging public T cell receptors could reveal signatures of past pathogen exposure. The T cell repertoires of under 700 subjects were profiled by immunosequencing and related to cytomegalovirus serostatus. Besides the first cohort of about 730 subjects, a separate validation cohort made up of over 100 different subjects was used. To predict cytomegalovirus infection status, the study brought together high-throughput TCR immunosequencing, statistical association of individual TCRs with disease status, and machine learning. A later analysis re-analyzed previously published TCR beta repertoires from 600 to 850 donors and added high-resolution HLA genotyping to study TCR occurrence patterns. In the later analysis, no new phenotypic data were used to find candidate immune exposures; instead, reliance was placed on TCR beta sequences and their occurrence across donors. An earlier analysis of nearly 600 of the donors applied high-throughput TCR beta sequencing to assess whether each TCR beta V gene segment acted as functional or pseudogenic. Donor age, sex, ethnicity and CMV serostatus were collected together with the repertoire data. In a later genetic analysis, genome-wide SNP genotypes for about three fifths of the roughly 670 donors were used, and that subset was treated as a discovery cohort. All discovery cohort repertoires had been generated on a single sequencing platform. HLA typing included class I and class II loci at four-digit resolution. Typing coverage varied by locus: roughly 629-630 donors for A, B, C, DRB1 and DQB1; roughly 500 for DQA1; around 570 for DPA1; around 450 for DPB1. Because of strong linkage in the cohort, roughly five DR-DQ haplotypes were treated as single units for association and clustering. On average, roughly 240,000 unique TCR beta nucleotide sequences were sequenced per donor among some 420 genotyped donors of the cohort, with roughly 19% of those sequences being non-productive.

Germline trimming amounts to 2 bases on V and 6 bases on J, with 7 as the count of junction bases outside the gene matches. The CDR3 runs 14 amino acids, cysteine and phenylalanine included. The kept DNA is CDR3 alone, 42 bases in frame from the first base. CDR1 MDHEN and CDR2 SYDVKM are derived from the germline V gene. The library was prepared using the immunoSEQ multiplex PCR assay. The multiplex PCR relied on a mix of 60 forward primers for TCR Vbeta segments and 13 reverse primers for TCR Jbeta segments. The CDR3 region of rearranged TCR beta genes was amplified from genomic DNA by a multiplex PCR assay. On the Illumina HiSeq System, the amplified TCR beta libraries were sequenced as 87-base-pair reads. The authors processed their data as follows. A later analysis tallied some 79 million unique TCR beta chains across the 666 repertoires, and approximately 11 million of those chains were shared by two or more donors. Raw reads were error-corrected and collapsed into unique sequences by a nearest-neighbor algorithm in which closely related sequences were merged to remove PCR and sequencing errors. Alignment of CDR3 sequences to IMGT reference sequences was used to assign V, D and J gene segments. For a sequence to be retained, a match of at least six nucleotides was required to both a V gene segment and a J gene segment. A rearrangement counted as productive if the CDR3 had no stop codons and remained in frame with V and J, and every other rearrangement counted as non-productive. CDR3 was defined according to IMGT convention as the region running from the second conserved V-encoded cysteine to the conserved J-encoded phenylalanine. The earlier analysis of about 620 of the donors excluded sequences that lacked an unambiguous match to a single V gene segment. In an earlier analysis of 587 of the donors, a V segment was called functional when productive rearrangements were above 56.7%, and segregating when the standard deviation between donors exceeded 5%. A statistical classification framework was built for diagnosing cytomegalovirus status from the catalog of TCR beta chain sequences. A later analysis assigned V and J genes by comparing TCR nucleotide sequences with IMGT/GENE-DB human TR gene sequences. A later analysis assigned CDR3 sequences and most-parsimonious VDJ recombination scenarios with the TCRdist pipeline. In a later analysis, each TCR beta chain was defined by its CDR3 amino acid sequence together with its V-gene family, and reads without a unique V-gene family were excluded. A later analysis removed 500 to 600 highly shared, low-generation-probability nucleotide sequences to deal with suspected cross-contamination and a sequencing artifact. A later analysis calculated a clonal expansion index for each public chain from normalized within-repertoire ranks of inferred template counts. Generation probabilities in a later analysis came from a VDJ recombination model fitted to out-of-frame rearrangements, and those results were checked against IGoR. A later analysis scored TCR-TCR, TCR-HLA and TCR-CMV co-occurrence with hypergeometric tests, applying a repertoire-size bias correction to TCR pairs. To estimate false discovery rates, a later analysis permuted the HLA or CMV assignments 20 times. In a later analysis, co-occurring TCRs were grouped using DBSCAN, with TCRdist sequence similarity added in when clustering inside HLA-allele-positive subsets. Repertoires with fewer than 30,000 or more than 120,000 public chains, plus five repertoires with anomalous nucleotide sharing, were excluded from co-occurrence clustering. Not all clones reach the TCRdb copy of this immuneACCESS table, which keeps in-frame sequences only. Checked studies attribute under half of the gap to unresolved V genes and leave the rest unexplained. V, J and clone size reflect that table, while D and trimming were determined from the DNA. The table for this sample lists about 94,000 clones; approximately 66% of them were counted only once. The ten largest clones represent about 3.9% of the sample.

The cohort comprised some 730 healthy bone marrow donors. At the time of sampling, every cohort member was nominally healthy, though immune exposures that went unrecorded were likely present. The donor was CMV seronegative and was included in the group of 352 seronegative cohort members. A peripheral blood sample was collected from each donor, and TCR beta sequencing was performed on peripheral blood mononuclear cells. Genomic DNA extraction from the blood cell samples was performed with the Qiagen DNeasy Blood Extraction Kit. The study at large found these results: In a later analysis, the rate of TCR association differed among HLA loci, with DRB1 alleles having the most associated TCRs and HLA-C alleles having the fewest. Compared with the approximately 700-donor mean, donors in an Asian-associated ancestry cluster had fewer N-insertions in productive TCRs, according to a later genetic analysis. Specific HLA alleles were associated with some 15,000 TCR beta sequences at a false discovery rate of 0.05 in a later analysis. According to a later analysis, most CMV-associated TCR beta chains appeared to be HLA-restricted, and the HLA associations seemed to be driven largely by CMV exposure. Because HLA typing was missing for some donors at each locus, association tests included only the typed subset. A cluster of highly shared sequence variants was judged likely to represent a technical artifact of the sequencing pipeline. The authors suggested that the approach could potentially be generalized to other disease states and immunological phenotypes. The earlier analysis of approximately 590 of the donors excluded fewer than 20 rarely observed V segments, including chromosome 9 orphons, because counts were too low. In this cohort, only TCR beta chains were sequenced, and detectable features were limited by the absence of alpha or paired-chain data. Assigning TCR associations to individual alleles was difficult when HLA alleles, especially DR and DQ, strongly co-occurred. Several of the top co-occurrence clusters appeared to be linked to parvovirus B19, influenza, CMV and Epstein-Barr virus, according to a later analysis. In vitro tests confirmed that a few of the cytomegalovirus-associated TCR beta chains recognize cytomegalovirus antigens. Linkage disequilibrium might explain the correlated functional status among segregating V segments, but an unknown experimental factor could not be excluded. Broadly in line with IMGT annotations, most TCR beta V segments showed up in productive rearrangements about 87% or about 30% of the time in an earlier analysis of 587 of the donors. In the study, roughly 160 TCR beta chains were listed as associated with cytomegalovirus. Some IMGT-functional V segments, including TRBV6-2 and TRBV6-3, could not be told apart with the 87-base-pair reads, so those segments were excluded. A further reported finding was that TCR beta sequences accurately predicted the HLA-A and HLA-B alleles for most subjects in the first cohort. Most TCR sequences were observed very rarely across donors, whereas some public TCRs were present in many individuals. In a later analysis, HLA-associated TCR beta chains were found to be more clonally expanded and to have lower generation probabilities than equally common non-associated chains. An association between a missense DCLRE1C variant and V-gene and J-gene trimming of TCR beta chains was found in a later genetic analysis and replicated in an independent cohort. The presence/absence analyses assumed that sequencing depth was roughly uniform across donors, and that assumption may not be true. The only immune exposure information available for the cohort was CMV serostatus. In both the original and validation cohorts, the classifier was reported to diagnose cytomegalovirus status with high specificity and sensitivity.

This clone has only a few counts. What antigen it recognizes has not been identified. One base away there is no much larger clone; base qualities are not given. Rearrangement joined TRBV28 to TRBJ2-7, and TRBD1 aligns with 7 junction nucleotides. The sample taken for sequencing was PBMCs. The TCR sequence derives from a man aged 30 to 45 in good health and CMV-seronegative. For the CDR3, the sequence is CASSLRAGGGEQYF. DNA sequence: TGTGCCAGCAGTTTAAGGGCAGGGGGTGGCGAGCAGTACTTC. This CDR3, with the reference TRBV28 and TRBJ2-7 proteins standing in past its ends, gives the full variable domain DVKVTQSSRYLVKRTGEKVFLECVQDMDHENMFWYRQDPGLGLRLIYFSYDVKMKEKGDIPEGYSVSREKKERFSLILESASTNQTSMYLCASSLRAGGGEQYFGPGTRLTVT.